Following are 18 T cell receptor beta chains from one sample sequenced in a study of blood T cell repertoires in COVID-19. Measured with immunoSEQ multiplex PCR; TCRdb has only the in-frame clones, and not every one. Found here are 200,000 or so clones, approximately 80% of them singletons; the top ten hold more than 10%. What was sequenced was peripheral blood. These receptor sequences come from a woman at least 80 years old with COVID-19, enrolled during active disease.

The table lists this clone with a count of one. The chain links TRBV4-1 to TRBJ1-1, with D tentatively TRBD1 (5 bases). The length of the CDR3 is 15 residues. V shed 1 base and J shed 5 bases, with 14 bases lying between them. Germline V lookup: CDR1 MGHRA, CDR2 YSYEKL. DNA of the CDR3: TGCGCCAGCAGCCAAGTGAGGGACTTCTTTACTGAAGCTTTCTTT. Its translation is CASSQVRDFFTEAFF.

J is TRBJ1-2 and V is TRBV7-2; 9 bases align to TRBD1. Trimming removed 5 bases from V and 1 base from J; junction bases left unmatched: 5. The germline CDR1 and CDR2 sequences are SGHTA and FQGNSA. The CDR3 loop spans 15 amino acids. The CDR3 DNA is TGTGCCAGCAGCAAACAGGGGGCTGGTAACTATGGCTACACCTTC. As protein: CASSKQGAGNYGYTF.

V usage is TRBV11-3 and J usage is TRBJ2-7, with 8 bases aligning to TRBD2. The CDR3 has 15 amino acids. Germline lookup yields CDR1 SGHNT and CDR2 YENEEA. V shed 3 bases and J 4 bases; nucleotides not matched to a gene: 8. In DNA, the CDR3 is TGTGCCAGCAGCTTCCAGGGACTAGGAGGGTACGAGCAGTACTTC. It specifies CASSFQGLGGYEQYF.

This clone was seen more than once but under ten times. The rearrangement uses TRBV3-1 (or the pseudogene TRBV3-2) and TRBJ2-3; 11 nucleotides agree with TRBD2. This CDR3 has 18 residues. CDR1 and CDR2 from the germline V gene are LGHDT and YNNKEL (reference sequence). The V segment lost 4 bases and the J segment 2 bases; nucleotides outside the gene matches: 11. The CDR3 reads CASSRYQLAGANTDTQYF. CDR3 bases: TGTGCCAGCAGCCGCTATCAACTAGCGGGGGCAAACACAGATACGCAGTATTTT.

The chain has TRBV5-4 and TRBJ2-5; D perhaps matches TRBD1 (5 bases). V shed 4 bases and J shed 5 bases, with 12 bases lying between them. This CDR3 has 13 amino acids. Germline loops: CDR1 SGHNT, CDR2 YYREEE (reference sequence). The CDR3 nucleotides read TGTGCCAGCAGCACCCCACAGGTCGAGACCCAGTACTTC. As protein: CASSTPQVETQYF.

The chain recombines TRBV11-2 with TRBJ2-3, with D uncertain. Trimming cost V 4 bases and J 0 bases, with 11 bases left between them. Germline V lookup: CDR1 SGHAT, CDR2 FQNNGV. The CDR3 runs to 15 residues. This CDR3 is CASSSRPTSTDTQYF. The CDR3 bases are TGTGCCAGCAGCTCCCGCCCGACTAGCACAGATACGCAGTATTTT.

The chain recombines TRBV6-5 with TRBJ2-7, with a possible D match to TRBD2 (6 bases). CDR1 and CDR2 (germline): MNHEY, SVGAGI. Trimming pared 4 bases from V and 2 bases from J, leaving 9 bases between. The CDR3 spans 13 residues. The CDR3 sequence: CASSLGLTYEQYF. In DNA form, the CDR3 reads TGTGCCAGCAGTTTGGGACTTACCTACGAGCAGTACTTC.

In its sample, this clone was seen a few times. DNA for the CDR3: TGTGCCAGCACTCCGCGTTCCGGAGCCAGGGACTACACCTTC. Protein sequence: CASTPRSGARDYTF. The V and J genes are TRBV6-5 and TRBJ1-2; D might be TRBD1 (5 bases). Deletions cut 7 bases from V and 10 bases from J, with 22 bases between. This CDR3 has 14 amino acids. The germline CDR1 and CDR2 sequences are MNHEY and SVGAGI.

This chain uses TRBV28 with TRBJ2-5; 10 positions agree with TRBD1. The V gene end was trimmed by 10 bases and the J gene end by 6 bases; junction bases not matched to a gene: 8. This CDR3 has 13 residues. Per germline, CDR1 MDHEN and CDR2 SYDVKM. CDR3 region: CATTTGGRQTQYF. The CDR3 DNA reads TGTGCCACCACGACAGGGGGCAGGCAGACCCAGTACTTC.

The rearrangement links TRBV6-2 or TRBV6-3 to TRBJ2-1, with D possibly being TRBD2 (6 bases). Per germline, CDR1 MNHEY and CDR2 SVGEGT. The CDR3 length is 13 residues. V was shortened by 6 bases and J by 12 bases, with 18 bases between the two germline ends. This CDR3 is CASRPFLRGWQFF. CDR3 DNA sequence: TGTGCCAGCAGACCTTTTCTACGGGGGTGGCAGTTCTTC.

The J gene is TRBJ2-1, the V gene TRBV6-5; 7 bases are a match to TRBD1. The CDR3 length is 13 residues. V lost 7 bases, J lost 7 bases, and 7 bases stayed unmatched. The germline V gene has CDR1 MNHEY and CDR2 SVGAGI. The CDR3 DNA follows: TGTGCCAGCACCTACAGGGGTATGAATGAGCAGTTCTTC. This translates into CASTYRGMNEQFF.

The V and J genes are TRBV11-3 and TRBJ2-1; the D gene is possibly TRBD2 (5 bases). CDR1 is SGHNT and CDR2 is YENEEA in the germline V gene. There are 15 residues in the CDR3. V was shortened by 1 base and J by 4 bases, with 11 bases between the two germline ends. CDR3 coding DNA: TGTGCCAGCAGCTTAGGGTACGGACTTTACAATGAGCAGTTCTTC. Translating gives CASSLGYGLYNEQFF.

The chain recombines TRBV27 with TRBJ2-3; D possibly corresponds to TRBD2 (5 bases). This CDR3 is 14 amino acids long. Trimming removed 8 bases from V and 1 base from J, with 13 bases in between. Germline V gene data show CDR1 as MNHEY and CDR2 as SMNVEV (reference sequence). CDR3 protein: CASGPRGGTDTQYF. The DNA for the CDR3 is TGTGCCAGCGGACCACGGGGAGGCACAGATACGCAGTATTTT.

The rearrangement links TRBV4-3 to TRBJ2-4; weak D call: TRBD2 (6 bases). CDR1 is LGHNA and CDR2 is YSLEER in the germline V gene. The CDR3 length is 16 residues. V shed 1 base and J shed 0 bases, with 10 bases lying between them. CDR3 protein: CASSQVSGAAKNIQYF. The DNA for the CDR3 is TGCGCCAGCAGCCAAGTTAGCGGCGCAGCCAAAAACATTCAGTACTTC.

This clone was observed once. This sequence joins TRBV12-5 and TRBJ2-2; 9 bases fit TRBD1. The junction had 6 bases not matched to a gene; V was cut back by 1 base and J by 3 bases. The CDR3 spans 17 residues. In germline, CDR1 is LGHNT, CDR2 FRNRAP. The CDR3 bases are TGTGCTAGTGGTTTGGATCGGGACAGGGTTTACACCGGGGAGCTGTTTTTT. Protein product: CASGLDRDRVYTGELFF.

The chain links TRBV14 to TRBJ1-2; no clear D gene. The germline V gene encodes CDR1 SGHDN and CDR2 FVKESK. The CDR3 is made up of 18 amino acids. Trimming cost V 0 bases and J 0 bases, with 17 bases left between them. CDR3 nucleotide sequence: TGTGCCAGCAGCCAAGATAGAATTGACACCCTATCTAACTATGGCTACACCTTC. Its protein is CASSQDRIDTLSNYGYTF.

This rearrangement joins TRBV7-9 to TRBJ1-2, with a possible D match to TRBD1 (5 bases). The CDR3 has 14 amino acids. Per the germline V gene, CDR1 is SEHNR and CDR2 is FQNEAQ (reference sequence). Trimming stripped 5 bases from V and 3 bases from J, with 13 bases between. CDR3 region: CASSAQDGYYGYTF. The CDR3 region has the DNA TGTGCCAGCAGCGCACAGGACGGTTACTATGGCTACACCTTC.

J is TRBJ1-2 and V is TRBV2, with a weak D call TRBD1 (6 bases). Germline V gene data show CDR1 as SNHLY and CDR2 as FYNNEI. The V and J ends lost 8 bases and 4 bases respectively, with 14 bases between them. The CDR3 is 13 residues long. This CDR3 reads CASAPARGYGYTF. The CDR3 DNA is TGTGCCAGCGCCCCAGCCAGGGGCTATGGCTACACCTTC.